Presented here are 16 T cell receptor beta chains from one specimen sequenced in a study of Ad26.COV2.S vaccination and SARS-CoV-2 variants. The treatment here: over 15 received Ad26.COV2.S at low or high dose, single or two shots; about 5 received placebo; per-sample allocation not given. Samples were taken on day 63 after the first vaccine or placebo injection. Sequencing was performed with immunoSEQ multiplex PCR; in TCRdb, only in-frame clones are kept and a portion is missing. The data show a few hundred thousand clones, about 90% seen once. The starting material was peripheral blood, obtained in a trial of Ad26.COV2.S vaccine versus placebo. These receptors were obtained from a person aged 18-65 years who received the Ad26.COV2.S COVID-19 vaccine or a placebo.

The chain has TRBV5-6 and TRBJ2-7; no definite D call. Trimming took 2 bases from V and 3 from J, leaving 15 bases between them. Germline loops: CDR1 SGHDT, CDR2 YYEEEE. The CDR3 totals 15 residues. As DNA, the CDR3 is TGTGCCAGCAGCTTAGACCGCTATGAGGTCTACGAGCAGTACTTC. It translates to CASSLDRYEVYEQYF. Variable domain in full (rest from reference TRBV5-6 and TRBJ2-7): DAGVTQSPTHLIKTRGQQVTLRCSPKSGHDTVSWYQQALGQGPQFIFQYYEEEERQRGNFPDRFSGHQFPNYSSELNVNALLLGDSALYLCASSLDRYEVYEQYFGPGTRLTVT.

The chain couples TRBV2 to TRBJ1-2; 7 nucleotides align to TRBD1. Germline V CDR1 and CDR2: SNHLY, FYNNEI. This CDR3 contains 13 residues. V lost 5 bases and J lost 8; bases outside the gene matches: 8. CDR3 coding DNA: TGTGCCAGCAGTAAAACAGGGGATGCGGGCTACACCTTC. This codes for CASSKTGDAGYTF.

This clone showed up just a few times. Its ends do not fully match the called genes, so a read error is possible. The V and J genes are TRBV7-6 and TRBJ2-7; the match to TRBD1 covers 7 bases. The CDR3 is 14 amino acids. Germline loops: CDR1 SGHVS, CDR2 FNYEAQ. CDR3 bases: TGTGCCAGCACCCCTAGGGACAGATCGTATGCTCTGCACTTC. Protein sequence: CASTPRDRSYALHF.

This chain links TRBV7-9 with TRBJ2-2; TRBD2 matches at 7 bases. There are 17 residues in the CDR3. Germline CDR1 is SEHNR and CDR2 is FQNEAQ (reference sequence). The trim removed 5 bases at V and 0 bases at J, leaving 9 bases unmatched. The CDR3 nucleotides read TGTGCCAGCAGCGCTCCAGCGGGGACCTCGAACACCGGGGAGCTGTTTTTT. It specifies CASSAPAGTSNTGELFF.

The chain is built from TRBV3-1 (or the pseudogene TRBV3-2) and TRBJ1-2; a possible D gene is TRBD1 (6 bases). CDR1 and CDR2 from the germline V gene are LGHDT and YNNKEL (reference sequence). The CDR3 consists of 18 residues. The germline V and J ends were trimmed by 0 bases and 8 bases, with 25 bases remaining between them. CDR3 sequence (DNA): TGTGCCAGCAGCCAAGATATCGGGCGGGAGGTCAGGGGACTGGGCTACACCTTC. As protein: CASSQDIGREVRGLGYTF.

The chain carries TRBV5-8 and TRBJ2-7; D not certain. The V gene lost 4 bases and the J gene lost 3 bases, with 14 bases spanning the gap. The germline gives CDR1 SGHTS, CDR2 YDEGEE. The CDR3 loop spans 14 amino acids. The DNA for the CDR3 is TGTGCCAGCAGCCGGTTTTTAGGTAACTACGAGCAGTACTTC. Translated: CASSRFLGNYEQYF.

DNA of the CDR3: TGCGCCAGCAGCCAAGAAAGCGCTAGCACAGATACGCAGTATTTT. Translated: CASSQESASTDTQYF. The chain couples TRBV4-1 to TRBJ2-3; the D is unclear. V lost 0 bases and J 0 bases, leaving 7 bases between the germline ends. CDR1 MGHRA and CDR2 YSYEKL come from the germline V gene. There are 15 residues in the CDR3.

Comments on this clone: Other DNA sequences in the sample encode the same CDR3. V is TRBV11-3 and J is TRBJ1-1; D ambiguous. The CDR3 is made up of 14 amino acids. V lost 1 base and J 0 bases, leaving 6 bases between the germline ends. Germline values: CDR1 SGHNT, CDR2 YENEEA. The CDR3 sequence is CASSLGRMNTEAFF. CDR3 sequence (DNA): TGTGCCAGCAGCTTAGGTCGGATGAACACTGAAGCTTTCTTT.

A single count supports this clone. This chain joins TRBV5-1 and TRBJ2-1; 8 bases align to TRBD2. J was trimmed by 4 bases and V by 4 bases; bases with no gene match: 4. CDR1 is SGHRS, CDR2 YFSETQ, per germline. The CDR3 has 14 amino acids. The CDR3 sequence: CASSAGTRYNEQFF. CDR3 DNA sequence: TGCGCCAGCAGCGCCGGGACTAGATACAATGAGCAGTTCTTC.

The table lists this clone with a few counts. CDR3 loop: CATSAGTGSTDTQYF. The CDR3 region has the DNA TGTGCCACCAGTGCGGGGACAGGGTCTACAGATACGCAGTATTTT. This chain connects TRBV24-1 to TRBJ2-3; TRBD1 agrees at 9 bases. V lost 5 bases, J lost 3 bases, and 5 bases stayed unmatched. Per the germline V gene, CDR1 is KGHDR and CDR2 is SFDVKD. The CDR3 spans 15 residues.

The chain carries TRBV5-1 and TRBJ1-2; D is unclear. Trimming pared 0 bases from V and 2 bases from J, leaving 11 bases between. This CDR3 has 15 residues. Germline loops: CDR1 SGHRS, CDR2 YFSETQ. In nucleotides, the CDR3 is TGCGCCAGCAGCTTGGGGACGCTCTTCAACTATGGCTACACCTTC. This gives the protein CASSLGTLFNYGYTF.

In this sample, this clone turned up once. This rearrangement joins TRBV6-1 to TRBJ2-3; D not certain. Per germline, CDR1 MNHNS and CDR2 SASEGT. The CDR3 is 13 residues long. V lost 1 base to trimming and J lost 2 bases, with 4 bases between them. The CDR3 loop reads CASSEVFTDTQYF. CDR3 bases: TGTGCCAGCAGTGAAGTCTTCACAGATACGCAGTATTTT.

The V and J genes are TRBV18 and TRBJ1-2; D is perhaps TRBD1 (5 bases). The CDR3 sequence is 14 residues long. With 2 bases removed from V and 3 bases from J, the gap between germline ends came to 10 bases. Germline-derived CDR1 and CDR2 are KGHSH and LQKENI. CDR3 nucleotides: TGTGCCAGCTCACCAATACAGGTTGACTATGGCTACACCTTC. Amino acid sequence: CASSPIQVDYGYTF.

This sequence joins TRBV7-2 and TRBJ2-7; D remains unclear. Germline lookup yields CDR1 SGHTA and CDR2 FQGNSA. The CDR3 has 16 amino acids. Trimming removed 4 bases at V and 5 bases at J, with 21 bases between. CDR3: CASSSRWGSTRNEQYF. In DNA form, the CDR3 reads TGTGCCAGCAGCTCGAGATGGGGTTCAACGCGCAACGAGCAGTACTTC.

V and J are TRBV4-1 and TRBJ1-4; D may be TRBD1 (6 bases). The V end was cut by 1 base, the J end by 3 bases, with 12 bases between. The V gene's germline CDR1 is MGHRA and CDR2 YSYEKL. CDR3 length equals 16 residues. Here the CDR3 DNA reads TGCGCCAGCAGCCAAGGGGAGAGGGGGTCTAATGAAAAACTGTTTTTT. This sequence encodes CASSQGERGSNEKLFF.

The chain is built from TRBV9 and TRBJ2-1; perhaps TRBD2 as D (5 bases). Looked up from germline, CDR1 is SGDLS and CDR2 is YYNGEE. Trimming removed 4 bases from V and 6 bases from J, with 8 bases in between. This CDR3 is 12 amino acids long. In DNA, the CDR3 is TGTGCCAGCAGCAGGGCGGGCAATGAGCAGTTCTTC. It specifies CASSRAGNEQFF.